Listed here is a single T cell receptor (beta chain). No cognate antigen has been identified for it. Base qualities are not recorded, but no much larger clone differs from it by a single base. These data are taken from a study of response to subunit inactivated influenza vaccine (dated by TCRdb to the late 2010s). Regarding the research as a whole: Deep quantitative T cell receptor repertoire profiling was used in the study to track responses to a trivalent subunit inactivated influenza vaccine. Overall results and qualifications from the work: It was suggested by the authors that each seasonal influenza vaccination may recruit only a limited number of new T cells.

Library construction relied on RT-PCR. The sequencer was an Illumina HiSeq 2500. TCRdb reran the public reads through fastp at Q25 and MiXCR, keeping productive beta chains. Records with the same CDR3 protein are collapsed into one entry carrying the most frequent genes and DNA. The sample records fewer than 250,000 distinct CDR3 sequences, about 15% of which are singletons. The leading ten clones occupy approximately 24% of the sample. This specimen was CD8+ T cells sorted from PBMCs, taken roughly 5 days after vaccination. The clonotype originates from a man between 45 and 60 years old who received an inactivated influenza vaccine. Donor details come from another sample of the same person, matched by shared clones.

The DNA is as follows: TGTGCCAGCAGTCTCCTCGCAGGGGATCAAGAGACCCAGTACTTC. It specifies CASSLLAGDQETQYF. The rearrangement combines TRBV12-3 or TRBV12-4 with TRBJ2-5, with TRBD1 as a weak D call on 6 bases. The CDR3 goes from the cysteine to the phenylalanine over 15 residues. The DNA shown is the 45-base CDR3, in frame from base 1. V and J are truncated by 5 bases and 2 bases respectively, leaving an intervening sequence of 15 bases.